Following are 8 T cell receptor beta chains from one sample sequenced in a study of blood T cell repertoires in COVID-19. Sequencing used immunoSEQ multiplex PCR; TCRdb keeps in-frame clones, though not all of them. The sample gives fewer than 150,000 clones, around 79% of which show up once; around 18% is in the top ten. Sequencing was done on a sample of peripheral blood. The receptor set was obtained from a man older than 75 with acute or convalescent COVID-19.

DNA of the CDR3: TGTGCCAGCAGTGAATGGGCAGCCTCCTACGAGCAGTACTTC. This encodes CASSEWAASYEQYF. The genes are TRBV6-1 and TRBJ2-7, with D hard to call. There are 14 residues in the CDR3. Trimming pared 2 bases from V and 0 bases from J, leaving 8 bases between. CDR1 is MNHNS, CDR2 SASEGT, per germline.

This clone has only a few counts. The CDR3: CASSRAPDNEQYF. In DNA, the CDR3 is TGCGCCAGCAGCAGGGCGCCGGACAACGAGCAGTACTTC. The chain is built from TRBV4-1 and TRBJ2-7, with D tentatively TRBD1 (5 bases). Germline CDR1 reads MGHRA; CDR2 reads YSYEKL. Trimming pared 5 bases from V and 5 bases from J, leaving 13 bases between. This CDR3 region has 13 residues.

The V call is TRBV5-4, the J call TRBJ1-2; tentative D call: TRBD1 (6 bases). V lost 3 bases and J lost 0, with 15 bases in between. The CDR3 spans 16 residues. Looked up from germline, CDR1 is SGHNT and CDR2 is YYREEE (reference sequence). In DNA, the CDR3 is TGTGCCAGCAGCTATGCACAGGGACCAGCTAACTATGGCTACACCTTC. This codes for CASSYAQGPANYGYTF.

The chain is built from TRBV6-1 and TRBJ2-2, with D uncertain. V gave up 2 bases and J gave up 3 bases, with 7 bases separating them. Germline CDR1 reads MNHNS; CDR2 reads SASEGT. CDR3 length equals 14 residues. CDR3 loop: CASSETLHTGELFF. CDR3 DNA: TGTGCCAGCAGTGAAACCCTACACACCGGGGAGCTGTTTTTT.

The chain uses TRBV5-1 and TRBJ2-5; TRBD2 might be the D (6 bases). Germline lookup yields CDR1 SGHRS and CDR2 YFSETQ. V was shortened by 0 bases and J by 5 bases, with 11 bases between the two germline ends. This CDR3 has 14 amino acids. CDR3: CASSLAHRGETQYF. CDR3 bases: TGCGCCAGCAGCTTGGCCCACCGGGGGGAGACCCAGTACTTC.

This clone has a count of ten or more. The CDR3 protein is CASSLDRRAGYTF. The CDR3 coding sequence is TGTGCCAGCAGCTTAGACCGCAGGGCTGGCTACACCTTC. The chain carries TRBV7-8 and TRBJ1-2; the D gene is possibly TRBD1 (5 bases). Deletions cut 1 base from V and 7 bases from J, with 10 bases between. CDR1 is SGHVS and CDR2 is FQNEAQ in the germline V gene. The CDR3 is 13 amino acids.

The chain combines TRBV10-3 with TRBJ2-3; unclear D gene. Germline V CDR1 and CDR2: ENHRY, SYGVKD. The CDR3 totals 15 residues. Between the trimmed V and J ends, which lost 7 bases and 0 bases, there was a span of 14 bases. The CDR3 is CAIMPYSTSTDTQYF. The CDR3, as DNA: TGTGCCATCATGCCCTACTCTACTAGCACAGATACGCAGTATTTT.

This clone was counted between two and nine times. The CDR3 DNA follows: TGTGCCAGCAGCCAAGGGGACTGGGGGTTCTTC. It specifies CASSQGDWGFF. This chain joins TRBV3-1 (or the pseudogene TRBV3-2) and TRBJ2-1; D is possibly TRBD2 (6 bases). Trimming removed 1 base at V and 15 bases at J, with 10 bases between. The CDR3 is 11 amino acids. In germline, CDR1 is LGHDT, CDR2 YNNKEL (reference sequence).